Below, 9 T cell receptor beta chains from the same sample are listed, as sequenced in a study of cytomegalovirus exposure and HLA in healthy donors. Researchers ran the PCR with 60 Vbeta and 13 Jbeta primers. Profiling relied on immunoSEQ multiplex PCR, and the TCRdb table lists in-frame clones only, not all of them. Here the sample spans 150,000 or so clones, more than 60% being singletons. The sample was PBMCs. The receptors shown here come from a woman aged 40-49 years in good health and CMV-seronegative.

The sample holds one count of this clone. The rearrangement links TRBV7-9 to TRBJ2-3; 9 nucleotides agree with TRBD1. CDR1 and CDR2 from the germline V gene are SEHNR and FQNEAQ (reference sequence). The CDR3 loop spans 15 amino acids. The junction had 4 bases not matched to a gene; V was cut back by 4 bases and J by 2 bases. CDR3 region: CASSSDRGNTDTQYF. CDR3 in DNA: TGTGCCAGCAGCTCGGACAGGGGTAACACAGATACGCAGTATTTT.

The chain links TRBV11-2 to TRBJ1-2; 7 bases agree with TRBD1. CDR1 and CDR2 from the germline V gene are SGHAT and FQNNGV. The CDR3 loop spans 13 amino acids. V was pared by 8 bases and J by 4 bases, with 7 bases of the junction left unmatched. The chain's CDR3 is CASAEGGSYGYTF. In DNA, the CDR3 is TGTGCCAGCGCCGAAGGGGGCTCCTATGGCTACACCTTC.

This clone was observed a few times. The chain joins TRBV11-3 to TRBJ2-1, with a possible D match to TRBD1 (6 bases). The CDR3 contains 14 residues. Germline CDR1 is SGHNT and CDR2 is YENEEA. The V end was cut by 3 bases, the J end by 10 bases, with 16 bases between. The CDR3 reads CASSFSPLDREQFF. DNA of the CDR3: TGTGCCAGCAGCTTCTCGCCCTTAGACAGGGAGCAGTTCTTC.

This sequence joins TRBV9 and TRBJ2-7, with TRBD2 matching 13 bases. The CDR3 runs 14 residues. The J segment lost 4 bases and the V segment lost 2 bases, leaving 0 bases of the junction unmatched. Per germline, CDR1 SGDLS and CDR2 YYNGEE. The CDR3: CASSVTSGGYEQYF. CDR3 in DNA: TGTGCCAGCAGCGTGACTAGCGGGGGGTACGAGCAGTACTTC.

This sequence joins TRBV19 and TRBJ1-1; TRBD1 agrees at 10 bases. The junction had 3 bases not matched to a gene; V was cut back by 4 bases and J by 4 bases. This CDR3 has 14 residues. Germline V CDR1 and CDR2: LNHDA, SQIVND (reference sequence). For the CDR3, the DNA is TGTGCCAGTAGTACCCGGACAGGGGGCACTGAAGCTTTCTTT. Its protein is CASSTRTGGTEAFF.

V is TRBV6-4 and J is TRBJ2-1, with D hard to call. Trimming stripped 0 bases from V and 0 bases from J, with 9 bases between. This CDR3 contains 16 residues. The germline V gene has CDR1 MRHNA and CDR2 SNTAGT. CDR3 nucleotide sequence: TGTGCCAGCAGTGACTCGTCGCGGAGCTCCTACAATGAGCAGTTCTTC. Its protein is CASSDSSRSSYNEQFF.

V gene TRBV6-1 combines with J gene TRBJ2-7; D is perhaps TRBD2 (6 bases). The CDR3 sequence is 15 residues long. The germline V gene has CDR1 MNHNS and CDR2 SASEGT. Trimming removed 6 bases from V and 7 bases from J, with 22 bases in between. The CDR3 region has the DNA TGTGCCAGCAGAAAGACCGGGACTGCTTTCGGGGAGCAGTACTTC. Its translation is CASRKTGTAFGEQYF.

The V and J genes are TRBV9 and TRBJ2-7, with 9 positions matching TRBD1. Trimming at V came to 1 base and at J to 4 bases, leaving 15 bases not matched to a gene. CDR1 is SGDLS and CDR2 is YYNGEE in the germline V gene. This CDR3 comprises 18 residues. The CDR3 nucleotides read TGTGCCAGCAGCGTAAGGGCGTCCGGGACAGGGCTTACGTACGAGCAGTACTTC. The encoded protein is CASSVRASGTGLTYEQYF. Variable domain in full (rest from reference TRBV9 and TRBJ2-7): DSGVTQTPKHLITATGQRVTLRCSPRSGDLSVYWYQQSLDQGLQFLIQYYNGEERAKGNILERFSAQQFPDLHSELNLSSLELGDSALYFCASSVRASGTGLTYEQYFGPGTRLTVT.

The chain uses TRBV5-6 and TRBJ1-2, with 9 bases fitting TRBD1. Germline CDR1 and CDR2: SGHDT and YYEEEE. V shed 4 bases and J 5 bases; nucleotides not matched to a gene: 6. The CDR3 is 14 amino acids. CDR3 amino acids: CASSAPGTGYGYTF. In DNA form, the CDR3 reads TGTGCCAGCAGCGCGCCCGGGACAGGGTATGGCTACACCTTC.